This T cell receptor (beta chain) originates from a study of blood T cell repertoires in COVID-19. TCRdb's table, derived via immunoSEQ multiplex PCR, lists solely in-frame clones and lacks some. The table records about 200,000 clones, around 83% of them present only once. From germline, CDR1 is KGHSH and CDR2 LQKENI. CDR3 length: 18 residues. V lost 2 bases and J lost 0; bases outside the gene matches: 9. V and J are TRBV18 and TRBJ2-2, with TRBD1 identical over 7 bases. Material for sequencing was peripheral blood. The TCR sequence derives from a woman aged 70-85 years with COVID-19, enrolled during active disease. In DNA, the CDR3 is TGTGCCAGCTCACCAATCTCCGCCGGGACAGCGAACACCGGGGAGCTGTTTTTT. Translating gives CASSPISAGTANTGELFF.